The next 12 T cell receptor beta chains were all read from a single sample in a study of T cells in women clearing cervical HPV infection. This table comes from immunoSEQ multiplex PCR, and its TCRdb copy is limited to in-frame clones, with some not included. This sample's table has 30,000 or so clones. Input material: blood buffy coat. The origin of the receptors is a woman aged 18 to 75 with a cervical HPV16 infection that either progressed to CIN3+ or cleared (not recorded which).

Concerning this clone: One end of the junction fails to match germline, which may point to a read error. The CDR3 end lies 3 residues beyond the end of the read and is filled in from the germline J gene. V is TRBV18 and J is TRBJ2-1, with D perhaps matching TRBD2 (7 bases). This CDR3 comprises 20 residues. Germline V gene data show CDR1 as KGHSH and CDR2 as LQKENI. CDR3 amino acids: CASSPRPRGRATRTYNEQFF. The sequenced part of the CDR3 DNA is TGTGCCAGCTCCCCACGGCCTAGGGGGAGGGCCACACGGACCTACAATGAG. Using reference TRBV18 and TRBJ2-1 for the parts outside the CDR3, the full variable domain is NAGVMQNPRHLVRRRGQEARLRCSPMKGHSHVYWYRQLPEEGLKFMVYLQKENIIDESGMPKERFSAEFPKEGPSILRIQQVVRGDSAAYFCASSPRPRGRATRTYNEQFFGPGTRLTVL.

A word on this clone: The read finishes 3 residues shy of the CDR3 end, and the germline J gene is used to complete it. The chain has TRBV5-6 and TRBJ1-1; 7 positions agree with TRBD1. The germline V gene has CDR1 SGHDT and CDR2 YYEEEE. Losses at the gene ends were 3 bases for V and 1 base for J; bases not matched to a gene: 3. CDR3 length: 14 amino acids. The CDR3 loop is CASSYNRGNTEAFF. CDR3 DNA, as far as it was read: TGTGCCAGCAGCTATAACAGGGGGAACACTGAA.

To note about this clone: The sequence runs out 3 residues before the end of the CDR3; the remainder is reconstructed from the germline J gene. The V and J genes are TRBV18 and TRBJ1-2, with D hard to call. The V end was cut by 3 bases, the J end by 4 bases, with 15 bases between. The CDR3 consists of 15 residues. Germline V gene sequence: CDR1 KGHSH, CDR2 LQKENI. The CDR3 bases that were read are TGTGCCAGCTCACCGAGCCATTCCGAGGGCTATGGC. As protein: CASSPSHSEGYG. The whole CDR3 protein is CASSPSHSEGYGYTF. The full variable domain, its missing parts supplied by reference TRBV18 and TRBJ1-2, is NAGVMQNPRHLVRRRGQEARLRCSPMKGHSHVYWYRQLPEEGLKFMVYLQKENIIDESGMPKERFSAEFPKEGPSILRIQQVVRGDSAAYFCASSPSHSEGYGYTFGSGTRLTVV.

A note on this clone: The CDR3 end falls 3 residues outside the read, so it is completed with the germline J gene. The V call is TRBV5-1, the J call TRBJ2-7; 7 positions agree with TRBD2. The CDR3 extends over 15 amino acids. Trimming removed 2 bases from V and 2 bases from J; junction bases left unmatched: 7. CDR1 SGHRS and CDR2 YFSETQ come from the germline V gene. CDR3 bases read: TGCGCCAGCAGCTTAGAAGGGACTATTGCCTACGAG. Protein sequence: CASSLEGTIAYE. The full CDR3 protein reads CASSLEGTIAYEQYF. Together with reference TRBV5-1 and TRBJ2-7, the CDR3 gives the full variable domain: KAGVTQTPRYLIKTRGQQVTLSCSPISGHRSVSWYQQTPGQGLQFLFEYFSETQRNKGNFPGRFSGRQFSNSRSEMNVSTLELGDSALYLCASSLEGTIAYEQYFGPGTRLTVT.

Concerning this clone: The CDR3 goes on 3 residues after the read ends, and that part is filled in from the germline J gene. The V and J genes are TRBV2 and TRBJ2-3; 12 bases fit TRBD2. This CDR3 has 15 amino acids. Germline values: CDR1 SNHLY, CDR2 FYNNEI. The CDR3 spells CASNLAGGPQETQYF. The sequenced part of the CDR3 DNA is TGTGCCAGCAATCTAGCGGGAGGGCCTCAGGAGACG.

Comment on this clone: The DNA ends 3 residues before the CDR3 does, and the rest of the CDR3 is filled in from the germline J gene. V and J are TRBV30 and TRBJ2-5; 14 nucleotides agree with TRBD2. The CDR3 has 21 residues. After removal of 2 bases from V and 2 bases from J, the junction contained 19 bases not matched to a gene. Germline V gene data show CDR1 as GTSNPN and CDR2 as SVGIG (reference sequence). CDR3 DNA (partial): TGTGCCTGGAGTCCTTGGAACGCCTTGGGACTAGCGGGAGAAGATCAAGAGACC. Its protein product is CAWSPWNALGLAGEDQET. The entire CDR3 sequence reads CAWSPWNALGLAGEDQETQYF.

As concerns this clone: The CDR3 end lies 3 residues beyond the end of the read and is filled in from the germline J gene. The chain links TRBV7-6 to TRBJ2-1; D remains ambiguous. V gave up 2 bases and J gave up 0 bases, with 8 bases separating them. CDR1 and CDR2 from the germline V gene are SGHVS and FNYEAQ. The CDR3 is 15 amino acids. The covered CDR3 bases are TGTGCCAGCAGCTTAAGGTACAGCTCCTACAATGAG. It codes for CASSLRYSSYNE. The full CDR3 protein is CASSLRYSSYNEQFF.

Concerning this clone: The CDR3 end falls 3 residues outside the read, so it is completed with the germline J gene. The rearrangement links TRBV20-1 to TRBJ2-5; 7 bases match TRBD2. This CDR3 has 15 residues. The V gene's germline CDR1 is DFQATT and CDR2 SNEGSKA (reference sequence). V lost 0 bases, J lost 2 bases, and 6 bases stayed unmatched. This CDR3 is CSARDYAGLQETQYF. The CDR3 bases that were read are TGCAGTGCTAGAGATTATGCGGGACTACAAGAGACC.

A word on this clone: The read ends 3 residues early relative to the CDR3; the germline J gene fills the gap. V usage is TRBV18 and J usage is TRBJ2-4; 12 nucleotides agree with TRBD1. Germline V gene sequence: CDR1 KGHSH, CDR2 LQKENI. The CDR3 loop spans 15 amino acids. The covered CDR3 bases are TGTGCCAGCCTGGGACAGGGGGCCGCTAACTATGGT. This gives the protein CASLGQGAANYG. The whole CDR3 sequence reads CASLGQGAANYGQYF.

A remark on this clone: The missing CDR3 end, 3 residues past where the read stops, is filled in from the germline J gene. This chain links TRBV5-4 with TRBJ2-7; 8 positions agree with TRBD1. Germline CDR1 reads SGHNT; CDR2 reads YYREEE (reference sequence). The CDR3 has 12 residues. Unmatched junction bases numbered 2, after V lost 3 bases and J lost 6 bases. CDR3 DNA, as far as it was read: TGTGCCAGCAGCTCGACAGGGGCCGAG. Protein sequence: CASSSTGAE. The CDR3, in full, reads CASSSTGAEQYF.

A word on this clone: The read halts 3 residues ahead of the CDR3 end, with the missing end drawn from the germline J gene. This chain uses TRBV20-1 with TRBJ2-2; 12 nucleotides match TRBD1. Looked up from germline, CDR1 is DFQATT and CDR2 is SNEGSKA (reference sequence). The CDR3 is 17 amino acids. Partial CDR3 DNA: TGCAGTGCTAGAGATCAGGGACAGGGGGCCAATAATTCACCG. Residues: CSARDQGQGANNSP. In full, the CDR3 reads CSARDQGQGANNSPLFF.

As concerns this clone: The read stops 3 residues short of the end of the CDR3; the missing end is completed from the germline J gene. The chain couples TRBV18 to TRBJ2-7; TRBD1 aligns across 12 bases. V was clipped by 3 bases and J by 6 bases; unmatched bases: 9. The CDR3 runs 16 residues. The V gene's germline CDR1 is KGHSH and CDR2 LQKENI. The sequenced CDR3 bases are TGTGCCAGCTCACCCCGAACTGGGACAGGGGGCTCCGAG. Encoded protein: CASSPRTGTGGSE. Given in full, the CDR3 is CASSPRTGTGGSEQYF.